The 12 T cell receptor beta chains reported below all come from one sample, sequenced in a study of blood T cell repertoires in COVID-19. Clones were read by immunoSEQ multiplex PCR, and TCRdb kept only the in-frame ones, dropping some. The sample lists some 490,000 clones, approximately 86% occurring once. Source material: PBMCs or T cells enriched from blood (not recorded which). These receptors all come from a woman between 55 and 75 years old who had recovered from COVID-19.

This clone has only a few counts. The rearrangement links TRBV6-5 to TRBJ2-1; D not certain. In germline, CDR1 is MNHEY, CDR2 SVGAGI. Trimming removed 0 bases from V and 3 bases from J, with 12 bases in between. The CDR3 runs to 16 residues. Here the CDR3 DNA reads TGTGCCAGCAGTTACTCGAGGCTGGTGTACTACAATGAGCAGTTCTTC. This codes for CASSYSRLVYYNEQFF.

The chain combines TRBV3-1 (or the pseudogene TRBV3-2) with TRBJ2-1, with a tentative D call TRBD2 (6 bases). The CDR3 is 16 residues long. V gave up 0 bases and J gave up 7 bases, with 16 bases separating them. Per the germline V gene, CDR1 is LGHDT and CDR2 is YNNKEL (reference sequence). The CDR3 loop is CASSQDPVWAGNEQFF. Written as DNA, the CDR3 is TGTGCCAGCAGCCAAGATCCCGTTTGGGCGGGAAATGAGCAGTTCTTC.

The chain combines TRBV30 with TRBJ2-1; D gene ambiguous. V lost 5 bases, J lost 0 bases, and 8 bases lay in between. CDR1 is GTSNPN and CDR2 is SVGIG in the germline V gene (reference sequence). The CDR3 loop spans 13 amino acids. The CDR3 sequence: CAWAEVSYNEQFF. CDR3 sequence (DNA): TGTGCCTGGGCGGAAGTCTCCTACAATGAGCAGTTCTTC.

The rearrangement joins TRBV3-1 (or the pseudogene TRBV3-2) to TRBJ1-4, with 7 bases identical to TRBD1. The CDR3 covers 17 residues. The ends lost 0 bases at V and 11 bases at J; junction bases unmatched: 15. Germline CDR1 is LGHDT and CDR2 is YNNKEL (reference sequence). CDR3 nucleotides: TGTGCCAGCAGCCAAGAAAGGACAGGACCATGGGTGGGGAAACTGTTTTTT. It yields the protein CASSQERTGPWVGKLFF.

This chain connects TRBV5-1 to TRBJ1-4, with 7 bases lining up with TRBD1. This CDR3 region has 19 residues. Germline V CDR1 and CDR2: SGHRS, YFSETQ. V was pared by 4 bases and J by 2 bases, with 17 bases of the junction left unmatched. As DNA, the CDR3 is TGCGCCAGCAGCCCGGCGGTGGTGGTCAGGGGGGTTACTAATGAAAAACTGTTTTTT. Encoded protein: CASSPAVVVRGVTNEKLFF.

This clone was seen a few times. The chain combines TRBV5-6 with TRBJ1-1; TRBD1 matches at 7 bases. This CDR3 is 15 amino acids long. Germline CDR1 and CDR2: SGHDT and YYEEEE. Trimming at V came to 4 bases and at J to 0 bases, leaving 6 bases not matched to a gene. The CDR3 loop reads CASSRWDRLNTEAFF. CDR3 nucleotide sequence: TGTGCCAGCAGCAGATGGGACAGACTGAACACTGAAGCTTTCTTT.

The CDR3 DNA reads TGTGCCAGCTCACCACCGGCTCAGAATAGCAATCAGCCCCAGCATTTT. It translates to CASSPPAQNSNQPQHF. V gene TRBV18 combines with J gene TRBJ1-5; D is unclear. Trimming removed 0 bases from V and 0 bases from J, with 9 bases in between. Per germline, CDR1 KGHSH and CDR2 LQKENI. The CDR3 is made up of 16 amino acids. Supplemented by reference TRBV18 and TRBJ1-5, the full variable domain reads NAGVMQNPRHLVRRRGQEARLRCSPMKGHSHVYWYRQLPEEGLKFMVYLQKENIIDESGMPKERFSAEFPKEGPSILRIQQVVRGDSAAYFCASSPPAQNSNQPQHFGDGTRLSIL.

The chain employs TRBV4-1 and TRBJ1-2; D remains ambiguous. Trimming left V 6 bases short and J 7 bases short, with 15 bases between. CDR3 length: 13 amino acids. Germline V gene sequence: CDR1 MGHRA, CDR2 YSYEKL. DNA for the CDR3: TGCGCCAGCAGTTCAGAGAGGGTCGGTGGCTACACCTTC. Amino acids: CASSSERVGGYTF.

This chain connects TRBV15 to TRBJ2-5, with 8 bases that match TRBD2. The V gene's germline CDR1 is LNHNV and CDR2 YYDKDF (reference sequence). Trimming took 2 bases from V and 4 from J; bases not matched to a gene: 9. The CDR3 spans 16 residues. CDR3 protein: CATSRTQSGGVETQYF. In DNA form, the CDR3 reads TGTGCCACCAGCAGAACGCAAAGCGGGGGAGTAGAGACCCAGTACTTC.

The rearrangement links TRBV5-1 to TRBJ2-3; TRBD1 agrees at 10 bases. CDR1 and CDR2 from the germline V gene are SGHRS and YFSETQ. The CDR3 has 14 residues. With V trimmed by 4 bases and J by 6 bases, 5 bases remained unmatched. The CDR3 loop is CASSMTGGADTQYF. CDR3 DNA sequence: TGCGCCAGCAGCATGACAGGGGGCGCGGATACGCAGTATTTT.

The V call is TRBV2, the J call TRBJ2-1; 15 positions agree with TRBD2. From germline, CDR1 is SNHLY and CDR2 FYNNEI. V shed 6 bases and J 9 bases; nucleotides not matched to a gene: 6. This CDR3 is built from 15 residues. The DNA of the CDR3 is TGTGCCAGCAGGCGGACTAGCGGGGGGGCCGGTGAGCAGTTCTTC. It is translated as CASRRTSGGAGEQFF.

The chain employs TRBV27 and TRBJ1-6, with D hard to call. The V end was cut by 2 bases, the J end by 6 bases, with 20 bases between. From germline, CDR1 is MNHEY and CDR2 SMNVEV (reference sequence). CDR3 size: 18 residues. The CDR3, as DNA: TGTGCCAGCAGTTTACGAAGTCGACTGGAGCCATCTAATTCACCCCTCCACTTT. Amino acid sequence: CASSLRSRLEPSNSPLHF.